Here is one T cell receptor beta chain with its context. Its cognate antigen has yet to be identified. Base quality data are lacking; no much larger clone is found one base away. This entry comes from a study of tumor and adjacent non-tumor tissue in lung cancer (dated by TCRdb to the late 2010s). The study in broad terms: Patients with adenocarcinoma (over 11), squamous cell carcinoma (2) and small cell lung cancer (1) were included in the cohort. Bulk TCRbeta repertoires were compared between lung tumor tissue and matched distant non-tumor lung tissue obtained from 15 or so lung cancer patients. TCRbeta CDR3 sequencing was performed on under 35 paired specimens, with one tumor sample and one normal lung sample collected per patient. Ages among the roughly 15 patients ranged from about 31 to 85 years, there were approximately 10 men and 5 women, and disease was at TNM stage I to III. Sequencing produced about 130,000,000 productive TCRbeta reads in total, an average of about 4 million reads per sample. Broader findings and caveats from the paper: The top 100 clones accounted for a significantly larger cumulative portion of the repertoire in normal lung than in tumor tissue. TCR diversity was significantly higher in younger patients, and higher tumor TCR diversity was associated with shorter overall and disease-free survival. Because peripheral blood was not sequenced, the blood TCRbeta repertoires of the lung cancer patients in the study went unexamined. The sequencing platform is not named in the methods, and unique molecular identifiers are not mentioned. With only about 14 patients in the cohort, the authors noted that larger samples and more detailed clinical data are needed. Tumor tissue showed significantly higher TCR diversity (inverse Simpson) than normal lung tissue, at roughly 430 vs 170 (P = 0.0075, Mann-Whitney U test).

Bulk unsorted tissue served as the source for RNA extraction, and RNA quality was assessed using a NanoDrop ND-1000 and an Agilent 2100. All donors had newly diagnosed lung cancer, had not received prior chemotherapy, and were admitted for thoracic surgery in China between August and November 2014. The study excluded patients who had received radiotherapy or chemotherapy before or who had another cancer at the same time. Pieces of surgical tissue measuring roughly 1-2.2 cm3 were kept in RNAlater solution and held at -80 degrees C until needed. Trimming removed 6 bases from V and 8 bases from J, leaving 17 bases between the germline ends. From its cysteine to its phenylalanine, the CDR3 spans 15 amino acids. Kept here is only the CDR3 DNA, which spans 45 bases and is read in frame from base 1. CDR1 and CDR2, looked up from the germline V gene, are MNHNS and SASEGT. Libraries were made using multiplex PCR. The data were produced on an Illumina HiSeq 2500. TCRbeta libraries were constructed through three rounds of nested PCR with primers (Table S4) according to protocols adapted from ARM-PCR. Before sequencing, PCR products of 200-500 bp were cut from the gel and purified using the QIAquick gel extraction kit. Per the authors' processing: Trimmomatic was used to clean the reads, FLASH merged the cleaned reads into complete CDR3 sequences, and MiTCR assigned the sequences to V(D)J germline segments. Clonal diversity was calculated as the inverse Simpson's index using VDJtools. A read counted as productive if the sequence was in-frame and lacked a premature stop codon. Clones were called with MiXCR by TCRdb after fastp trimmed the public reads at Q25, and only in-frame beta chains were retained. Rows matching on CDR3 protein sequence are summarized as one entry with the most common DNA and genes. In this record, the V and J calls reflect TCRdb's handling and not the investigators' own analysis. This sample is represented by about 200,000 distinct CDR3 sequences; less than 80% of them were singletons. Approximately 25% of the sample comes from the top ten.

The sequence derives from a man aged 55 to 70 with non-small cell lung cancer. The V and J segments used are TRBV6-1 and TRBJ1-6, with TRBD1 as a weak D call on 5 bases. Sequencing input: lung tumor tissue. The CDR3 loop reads CASREGGIGDSPLHF. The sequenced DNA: TGTGCCAGCAGGGAGGGAGGCATAGGGGATTCACCCCTCCACTTT.